A selection of T cell receptor beta chains follows, all from one sample in a study of T cells and Merkel cell carcinoma outcomes. The data were produced by immunoSEQ multiplex PCR, yet TCRdb's version contains in-frame clones alone and is incomplete. Of hundreds of clones listed, roughly 88% are singletons. Sequencing was done on a sample of tumor tissue from Merkel cell carcinoma. All receptors derive from a human donor with Merkel cell carcinoma. The CDR3 runs from the conserved cysteine through the conserved F or W. D genes are given only for firm matches. Expanded clones get a size class; other rows say once, few or many, or leave the size out.

clone size	D gene	V gene	J gene	CDR3 protein	CDR3 DNA
.	TRBD1	TRBV2	TRBJ2-7	CASRRDSGLNMYSYEQYF	TGTGCCAGCAGAAGGGACAGTGGGTTGAATATGTACTCCTACGAGCAGTACTTC
.	.	TRBV14	TRBJ2-4	CASSLDLAKNIQYF	TGTGCCAGCAGCCTAGACCTAGCCAAAAACATTCAGTACTTC
.	.	TRBV11-3	TRBJ2-5	CASSSGASSQETQYF	TGTGCCAGCAGCTCTGGGGCTAGCAGCCAAGAGACCCAGTACTTC
once	.	TRBV27	TRBJ2-7	CASSSGPVSYEQYF	TGTGCCAGCAGTTCGGGACCGGTTTCCTACGAGCAGTACTTC
.	TRBD2	TRBV11-2	TRBJ2-3	CASSLVGGSADTQYF	TGTGCCAGCAGCTTAGTTGGCGGGAGTGCAGATACGCAGTATTTT
.	.	TRBV30	TRBJ2-7	CAWSSDYEQYF	TGTGCCTGGAGTTCAGATTACGAGCAGTACTTC
.	TRBD2	TRBV30	TRBJ2-5	CAWTLAGSQETQYF	TGTGCCTGGACGCTAGCGGGTTCCCAAGAGACCCAGTACTTC
.	.	TRBV6-6	TRBJ2-7	CASSYLQGYEQYF	TGTGCCAGCAGTTACCTACAGGGCTACGAGCAGTACTTC
.	.	TRBV20-1	TRBJ1-1	CSATSAIAFF	TGCAGTGCAACGTCCGCTATTGCTTTCTTT
.	.	TRBV5-8	TRBJ2-1	CASSLRGINEQFF	TGTGCCAGCAGCTTGCGAGGAATCAATGAGCAGTTCTTC
.	.	TRBV27	TRBJ2-3	CASRLNSGADTQYF	TGTGCCAGCAGGCTGAATAGCGGAGCAGATACGCAGTATTTT
.	TRBD1	TRBV6-1	TRBJ2-6	CASLGGQAFSVLTF	TGTGCCAGTTTAGGGGGACAGGCCTTCTCCGTCCTGACTTTC
.	.	TRBV12-5	TRBJ1-3	CASGLALRHSSGNTIYF	TGTGCTAGTGGTTTGGCTTTGCGGCATAGCTCTGGAAACACCATATATTTT
.	.	TRBV11-3	TRBJ1-1	CASSEGVNTEAFF	TGTGCCAGCTCCGAGGGGGTGAACACTGAAGCTTTCTTT
few	.	TRBV7-6	TRBJ2-5	CASSPLEAWGRETQYF	TGTGCCAGCAGCCCCCTCGAGGCGTGGGGCCGGGAGACCCAGTACTTC
.	.	TRBV7-9	TRBJ2-5	CASSSLNRFGETQYF	TGTGCCAGCAGCTCCCTGAACAGGTTCGGGGAGACCCAGTACTTC
.	.	TRBV29-1	TRBJ1-1	CSVEGGAGTEAFF	TGCAGCGTTGAAGGGGGCGCGGGCACTGAAGCTTTCTTT
.	.	TRBV7-2	TRBJ2-5	CASSLVLGQQETQYF	TGTGCCAGCAGCTTAGTTTTGGGGCAGCAAGAGACCCAGTACTTC
.	.	TRBV7-9	TRBJ2-7	CASSPGQRALEQYF	TGTGCCAGCAGCCCAGGCCAGAGGGCCCTCGAGCAGTACTTC
.	.	TRBV29-1	TRBJ2-5	CSVEESVQETQYF	TGCAGCGTAGAGGAGTCAGTCCAAGAGACCCAGTACTTC
once	.	TRBV5-4	TRBJ2-3	CASSLGTSTDTQYF	TGTGCCAGCAGCTTGGGCACTAGCACAGATACGCAGTATTTT
.	.	TRBV7-3	TRBJ2-1	CASSAYLASYDEQFF	TGTGCCAGCAGCGCATACCTAGCGTCTTACGATGAGCAGTTCTTC
.	.	TRBV11-2	TRBJ2-4	CASSLDPRSGGTTTQNIQYF	TGTGCCAGCAGCTTAGATCCCCGATCAGGCGGGACCACGACTCAAAACATTCAGTACTTC
.	.	TRBV27	TRBJ2-2	CASSLIQGQGGELFF	TGTGCCAGCAGTTTAATCCAGGGCCAAGGCGGGGAGCTGTTTTTT
.	TRBD1	TRBV28	TRBJ1-3	CASSLDRGMDTIYF	TGTGCCAGCAGTCTTGACAGGGGGATGGACACCATATATTTT
.	.	TRBV5-1	TRBJ1-1	CASRHRVGDTEAFF	TGCGCCAGCAGGCACAGGGTCGGGGACACTGAAGCTTTCTTT
.	TRBD2	TRBV4-3	TRBJ2-3	CASSQERLAGGLTDTQYF	TGCGCCAGCAGCCAAGAAAGACTAGCGGGAGGGCTTACAGATACGCAGTATTTT
.	.	TRBV6-1	TRBJ1-2	CASSATPRSSNGYTF	TGTGCCAGCAGTGCAACCCCCCGTTCATCGAATGGCTACACCTTC
.	.	TRBV7-8	TRBJ2-1	CASSSWLRNEQFF	TGTGCCAGCAGCTCATGGTTGAGGAATGAGCAGTTCTTC
.	.	TRBV30	TRBJ2-1	CAWIWQGSPELF	TGTGCCTGGATTTGGCAGGGGAGTCCTGAGCTCTTC
.	.	TRBV5-8	TRBJ2-5	CASSPPAVPYQETQYF	TGTGCCAGCAGTCCCCCGGCAGTCCCGTACCAAGAGACCCAGTACTTC
.	TRBD1	TRBV6-6	TRBJ2-7	CASSYLGQGSEQYF	TGTGCCAGCAGTTACCTGGGACAGGGTAGCGAGCAGTACTTC
.	.	TRBV11-2	TRBJ2-2	CASSSTRGSGELFF	TGTGCCAGCAGCTCAACCCGGGGCTCCGGGGAGCTGTTTTTT
.	.	TRBV5-6	TRBJ2-1	CASSLGREQFF	TGTGCCAGCAGCTTGGGGCGGGAGCAGTTCTTC
.	TRBD2	TRBV30	TRBJ2-3	CAWRPVRLAGVTDTQYF	TGTGCCTGGAGGCCCGTTAGGCTAGCGGGAGTTACAGATACGCAGTATTTT
.	.	TRBV27	TRBJ1-4	CASSLTVATNEKLFF	TGTGCCAGCAGTTTAACTGTTGCAACTAATGAAAAACTGTTTTTT
once	.	TRBV4-1	TRBJ2-1	CASSQVDLGFSYNEQFF	TGCGCCAGCAGCCAAGTTGACCTAGGATTCTCCTACAATGAGCAGTTCTTC
.	TRBD2	TRBV9	TRBJ2-1	CASTQPGGVKFF	TGTGCCAGCACCCAACCTGGGGGGGTTAAGTTCTTC
.	TRBD1	TRBV30	TRBJ1-2	CAWSVGQGGNYGYTF	TGTGCCTGGAGTGTCGGACAGGGCGGGAACTATGGCTACACCTTC
.	.	TRBV5-6	TRBJ2-2	CASRRFTLNTGELFF	TGTGCCAGCAGACGATTCACCCTAAACACCGGGGAGCTGTTTTTT
.	.	TRBV25-1	TRBJ1-5	CASSPSAGSNQPQHF	TGTGCCAGCAGTCCCTCCGCCGGTTCCAATCAGCCCCAGCATTTT
.	TRBD1	TRBV5-1	TRBJ1-2	CASSLKVSGQTTNYGYTF	TGCGCCAGCAGCTTGAAGGTCTCGGGACAGACAACTAACTATGGCTACACCTTC
.	.	TRBV19	TRBJ2-7	CASSIALQGNYEQYF	TGTGCCAGTAGTATAGCCCTCCAAGGGAACTACGAGCAGTACTTC
.	.	TRBV10-3	TRBJ2-1	CAISVGLGNEQFF	TGTGCCATCAGCGTGGGCCTAGGGAATGAGCAGTTCTTC
.	.	TRBV21-1	TRBJ1-2	CASSKYYGYTF	TGTGCCAGCAGCAAATATTATGGCTACACCTTC